A selection of T cell receptor beta chains follows, all from one sample in a study of CD4+ T cells in melanoma. Profiling relied on immunoSEQ multiplex PCR, and the TCRdb table lists in-frame clones only, not all of them. Among about 110,000 clones, about 92% were seen once, and the ten largest hold 2.5% to 3.5%. The material sequenced was peripheral blood. These TCRs come from a human donor with melanoma. The CDR3 runs from the conserved cysteine through the conserved F or W. Each record gives: CDR3 DNA, CDR3 protein, D gene, clone size, J gene, V gene. A D gene is named only where the DNA matches it firmly. A clone size is listed for some rows: how often the clone was seen (once, few, many), or a class if it is expanded.

TGTGCCAGCAGTTGGGACTCTTACAATGAGCAGTTCTTC,CASSWDSYNEQFF,NA,NA,TRBJ2-1,TRBV28
TGCTTACGCAACTACGAGCAGTACTTC,CLRNYEQYF,NA,NA,TRBJ2-7,TRBV5-1
TGCGCCAGCAGCTCGGAATCTAGCGGGATGGGAGATACGCAGTATTTT,CASSSESSGMGDTQYF,TRBD2,NA,TRBJ2-3,TRBV5-1
TGTGCCAGCAGTCACGGGAACTATGGCTACACCTTC,CASSHGNYGYTF,NA,NA,TRBJ1-2,TRBV27
TGTGCCACTGACTGGACAGAGAACACTGAAGCTTTCTTT,CATDWTENTEAFF,NA,NA,TRBJ1-1,TRBV7-9
TGTGCCAGCAGCGAGAACAGGGTCGCAGACATTACCTTTAACTATGGCTACACCTTC,CASSENRVADITFNYGYTF,NA,NA,TRBJ1-2,TRBV9
TGTGCCAGCAGTGGTCGGACTAGTAAATACGAGCAGTACTTC,CASSGRTSKYEQYF,TRBD2,NA,TRBJ2-7,TRBV27
TGTGCCAGTAGTTCAGGGAGGGGTTGGAAGACCCAGTACTTC,CASSSGRGWKTQYF,TRBD2,NA,TRBJ2-5,TRBV19
TGTGCCAGCAGCTTACTAGCGGCCAAAAACATTCAGTACTTC,CASSLLAAKNIQYF,NA,once,TRBJ2-4,TRBV7-2
TGCGCCAGCAGCCAAGACGCGACAGGGGGCAGGAATGAGCAGTTCTTC,CASSQDATGGRNEQFF,TRBD1,NA,TRBJ2-1,TRBV4-1
TGTGCCAGCAGCCCCCTAGACGGGGGGCCCACCGGGGAGCTGTTTTTT,CASSPLDGGPTGELFF,NA,NA,TRBJ2-2,TRBV14
TGTGCCTGGAGTGTAGTCCGCACCGGGGAGCTGTTTTTT,CAWSVVRTGELFF,NA,NA,TRBJ2-2,TRBV30
TGTGCCAGCAGCCCCGGGACCCAGGACACAGATACGCAGTATTTT,CASSPGTQDTDTQYF,NA,NA,TRBJ2-3,TRBV11-3
TGTGCCAGCACTAACACCGGGGAGCTGTTTTTT,CASTNTGELFF,NA,NA,TRBJ2-2,TRBV2
TGTGCCAGCAGCCCCGACCCCAGCTCCTACGAGCAGTACTTC,CASSPDPSSYEQYF,NA,NA,TRBJ2-7,TRBV9
TGTGCCAGCAGCTGGCCGAGACAGGGGAACACTGAAGCTTTCTTT,CASSWPRQGNTEAFF,TRBD1,NA,TRBJ1-1,TRBV7-2
TGTGCCAGCTCACCAGCAAGCAACTACGAGCAGTACTTC,CASSPASNYEQYF,NA,NA,TRBJ2-7,TRBV18
TGCGCCAGCAGCTTACGACAGGTCCGGGGCTATGGCTACACCTTC,CASSLRQVRGYGYTF,NA,few,TRBJ1-2,TRBV5-1
TGTGCCAGCAGCTTAATCACTAGCGGGGGCAATGAGCAGTTCTTC,CASSLITSGGNEQFF,TRBD2,once,TRBJ2-1,TRBV7-2
TGTGCCAGCAGCCATCCGGGACTAGCGGGAGGGCAGCAAGAGACCCAGTACTTC,CASSHPGLAGGQQETQYF,TRBD2,NA,TRBJ2-5,TRBV4-2
TGTGCCAGCAAAAGCGGGATAATCTCAGATACGCAGTATTTT,CASKSGIISDTQYF,TRBD2,NA,TRBJ2-3,TRBV25-1
TGCGCCAGCAGCCAAGCCACAGACAGGACTCCTAACTATGGCTACACCTTC,CASSQATDRTPNYGYTF,NA,few,TRBJ1-2,TRBV4-1